This T cell receptor beta chain is drawn from a study of cytomegalovirus exposure and HLA in healthy donors. 60 Vbeta and 13 Jbeta primers were used in PCR. Sequenced by immunoSEQ multiplex PCR; TCRdb stores in-frame clones only, minus some. The sample lists about 120,000 clones; approximately 81% were seen once. The CDR3 contains 15 residues. Germline lookup yields CDR1 MGHRA and CDR2 YSYEKL. With 0 bases removed from V and 1 base from J, the gap between germline ends came to 9 bases. This sequence originates from a woman aged 30 to 39 in good health and CMV-seronegative. The V call is TRBV4-1, the J call TRBJ2-5; a possible D gene is TRBD1 (6 bases). Sequenced sample: PBMCs. The chain's CDR3 is CASSQDGTPQETQYF. The CDR3 nucleotides read TGCGCCAGCAGCCAAGATGGGACACCCCAAGAGACCCAGTACTTC.